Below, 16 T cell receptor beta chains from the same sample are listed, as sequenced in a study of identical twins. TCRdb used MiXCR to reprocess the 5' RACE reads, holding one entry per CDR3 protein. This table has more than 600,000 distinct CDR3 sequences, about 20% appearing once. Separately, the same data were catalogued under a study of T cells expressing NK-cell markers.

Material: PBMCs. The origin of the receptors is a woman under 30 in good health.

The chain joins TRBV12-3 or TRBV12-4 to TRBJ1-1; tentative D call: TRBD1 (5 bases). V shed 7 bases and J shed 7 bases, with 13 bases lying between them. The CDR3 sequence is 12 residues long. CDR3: CASTFAGGEAFF. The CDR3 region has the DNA TGTGCCAGCACCTTCGCGGGGGGTGAAGCTTTCTTT.

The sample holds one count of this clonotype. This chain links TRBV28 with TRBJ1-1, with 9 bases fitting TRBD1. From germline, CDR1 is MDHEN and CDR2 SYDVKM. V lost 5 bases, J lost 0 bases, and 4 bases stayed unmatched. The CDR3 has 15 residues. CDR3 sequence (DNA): TGTGCCAGCAGTGCCGGACAGGGGCTGAACACTGAAGCTTTCTTT. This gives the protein CASSAGQGLNTEAFF.

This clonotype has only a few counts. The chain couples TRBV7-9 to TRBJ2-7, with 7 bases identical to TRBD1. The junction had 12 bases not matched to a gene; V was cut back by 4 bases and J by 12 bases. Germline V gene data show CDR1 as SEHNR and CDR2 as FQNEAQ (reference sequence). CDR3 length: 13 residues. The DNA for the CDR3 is TGTGCCAGCAGCTCCTGGGACAGTGGAACGTTGTACTTC. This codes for CASSSWDSGTLYF.

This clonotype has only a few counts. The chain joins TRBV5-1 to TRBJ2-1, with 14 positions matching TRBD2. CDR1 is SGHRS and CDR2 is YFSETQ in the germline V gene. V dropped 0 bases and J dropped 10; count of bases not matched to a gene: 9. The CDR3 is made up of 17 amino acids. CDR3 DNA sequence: TGCGCCAGCAGCTTGGTATCGGGACTAGCGGGGGTGGTGGAGCAGTTCTTC. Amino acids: CASSLVSGLAGVVEQFF. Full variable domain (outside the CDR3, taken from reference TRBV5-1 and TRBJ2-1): KAGVTQTPRYLIKTRGQQVTLSCSPISGHRSVSWYQQTPGQGLQFLFEYFSETQRNKGNFPGRFSGRQFSNSRSEMNVSTLELGDSALYLCASSLVSGLAGVVEQFFGPGTRLTVL.

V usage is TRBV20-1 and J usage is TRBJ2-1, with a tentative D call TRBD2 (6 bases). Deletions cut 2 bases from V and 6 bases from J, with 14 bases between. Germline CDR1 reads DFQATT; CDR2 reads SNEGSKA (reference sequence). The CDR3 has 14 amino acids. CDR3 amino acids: CSARKREFGNEQFF. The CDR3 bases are TGCAGTGCTAGAAAACGGGAGTTCGGCAATGAGCAGTTCTTC.

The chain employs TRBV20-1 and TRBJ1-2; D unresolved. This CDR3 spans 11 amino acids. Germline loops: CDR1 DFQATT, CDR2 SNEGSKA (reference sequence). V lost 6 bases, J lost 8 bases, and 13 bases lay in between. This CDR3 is CSAFASEGYTF. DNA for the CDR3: TGCAGTGCATTCGCTTCGGAAGGCTACACCTTC.

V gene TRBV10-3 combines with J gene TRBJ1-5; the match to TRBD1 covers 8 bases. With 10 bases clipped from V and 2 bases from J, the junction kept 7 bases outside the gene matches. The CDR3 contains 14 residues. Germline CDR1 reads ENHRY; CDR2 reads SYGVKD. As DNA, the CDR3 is TGTGCCACCGGACAGGGTGGGGGCAATCAGCCCCAGCATTTT. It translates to CATGQGGGNQPQHF.

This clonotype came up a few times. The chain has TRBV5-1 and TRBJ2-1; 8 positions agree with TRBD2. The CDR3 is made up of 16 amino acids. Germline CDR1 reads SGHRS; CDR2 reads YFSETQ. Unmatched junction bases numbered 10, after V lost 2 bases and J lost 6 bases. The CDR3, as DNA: TGCGCCAGCAGCTTAGAACGGACGGGGGGGACCAATGAGCAGTTCTTC. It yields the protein CASSLERTGGTNEQFF.

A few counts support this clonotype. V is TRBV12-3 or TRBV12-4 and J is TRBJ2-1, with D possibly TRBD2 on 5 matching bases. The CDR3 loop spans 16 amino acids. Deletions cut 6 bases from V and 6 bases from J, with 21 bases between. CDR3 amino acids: CASSRPGLAGSNEQFF. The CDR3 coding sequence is TGTGCCAGCAGCCGCCCCGGGCTAGCAGGTTCCAATGAGCAGTTCTTC.

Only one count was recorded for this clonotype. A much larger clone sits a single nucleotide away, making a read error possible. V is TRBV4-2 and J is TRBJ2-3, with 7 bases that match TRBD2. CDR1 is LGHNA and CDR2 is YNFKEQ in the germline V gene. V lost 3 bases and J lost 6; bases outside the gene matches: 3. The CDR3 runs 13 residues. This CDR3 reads CASSHGGVDTQYF. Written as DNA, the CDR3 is TGTGCCAGCAGCCATGGGGGGGTTGATACGCAGTATTTT.

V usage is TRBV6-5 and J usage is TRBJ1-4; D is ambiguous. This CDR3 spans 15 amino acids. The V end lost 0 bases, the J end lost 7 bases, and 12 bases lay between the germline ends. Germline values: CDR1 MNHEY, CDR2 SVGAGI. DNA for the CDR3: TGTGCCAGCAGTTACTCGAGTAGGGTTGGTGAAAAACTGTTTTTT. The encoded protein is CASSYSSRVGEKLFF.

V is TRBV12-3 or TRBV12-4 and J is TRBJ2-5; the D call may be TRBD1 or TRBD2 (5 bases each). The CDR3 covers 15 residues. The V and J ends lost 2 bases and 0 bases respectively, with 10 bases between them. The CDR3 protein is CASSLKWGYQETQYF. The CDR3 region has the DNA TGTGCCAGCAGTTTAAAATGGGGGTACCAAGAGACCCAGTACTTC.

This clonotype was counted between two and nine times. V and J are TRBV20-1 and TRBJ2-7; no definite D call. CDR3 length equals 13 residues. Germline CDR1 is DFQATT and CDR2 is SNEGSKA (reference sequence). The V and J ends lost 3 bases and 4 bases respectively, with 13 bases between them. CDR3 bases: TGCAGTGCTAGTAGGGTCGTGGCGTACGAGCAGTACTTC. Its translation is CSASRVVAYEQYF.

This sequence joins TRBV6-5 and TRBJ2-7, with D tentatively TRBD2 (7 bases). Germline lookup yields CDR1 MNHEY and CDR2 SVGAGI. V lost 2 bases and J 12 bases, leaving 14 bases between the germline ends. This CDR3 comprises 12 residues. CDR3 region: CASSYKWGGTYF. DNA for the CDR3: TGTGCCAGCAGTTACAAATGGGGGGGCACGTACTTC.

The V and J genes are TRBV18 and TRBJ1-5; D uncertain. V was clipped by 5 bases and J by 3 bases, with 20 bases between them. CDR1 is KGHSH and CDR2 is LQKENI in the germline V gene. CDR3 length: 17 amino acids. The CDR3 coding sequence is TGTGCCAGCTCAGGGTACGAGGATCGGGATTCCAATCAGCCCCAGCATTTT. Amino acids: CASSGYEDRDSNQPQHF.

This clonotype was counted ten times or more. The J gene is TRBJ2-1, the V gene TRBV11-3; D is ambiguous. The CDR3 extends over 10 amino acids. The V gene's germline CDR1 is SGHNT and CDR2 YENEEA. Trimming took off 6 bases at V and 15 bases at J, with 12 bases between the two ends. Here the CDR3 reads CASSGPTAFF. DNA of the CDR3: TGTGCCAGCAGTGGCCCAACGGCGTTCTTC.